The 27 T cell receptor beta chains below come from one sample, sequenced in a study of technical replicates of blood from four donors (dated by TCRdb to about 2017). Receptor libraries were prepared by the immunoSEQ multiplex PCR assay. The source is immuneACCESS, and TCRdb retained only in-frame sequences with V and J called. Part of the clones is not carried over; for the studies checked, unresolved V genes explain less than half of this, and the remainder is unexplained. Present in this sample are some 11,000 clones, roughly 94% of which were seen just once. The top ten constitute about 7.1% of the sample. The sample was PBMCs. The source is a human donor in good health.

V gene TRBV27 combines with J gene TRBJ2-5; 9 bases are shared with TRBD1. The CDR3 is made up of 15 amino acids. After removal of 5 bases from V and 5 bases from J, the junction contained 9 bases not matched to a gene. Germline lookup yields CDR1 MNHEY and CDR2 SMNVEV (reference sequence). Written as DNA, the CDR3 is TGTGCCAGCAGTGCGGACAGGGGCCTTGGGGAGACCCAGTACTTC. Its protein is CASSADRGLGETQYF.

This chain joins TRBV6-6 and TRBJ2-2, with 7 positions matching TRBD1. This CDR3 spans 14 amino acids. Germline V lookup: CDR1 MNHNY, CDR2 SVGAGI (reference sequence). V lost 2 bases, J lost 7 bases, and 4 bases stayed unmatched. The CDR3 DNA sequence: TGTGCCAGCAGTTACGAGGGGGCTGGCGGGGAGCTGTTTTTT. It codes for CASSYEGAGGELFF.

The CDR3 DNA is TGTGCCAGTAGTACCCCAGCGGGATCACCCCGATTCAATGAGCAGTTCTTC. It is translated as CASSTPAGSPRFNEQFF. The chain combines TRBV19 with TRBJ2-1, with TRBD2 identical over 7 bases. Trimming took 4 bases from V and 6 from J; bases not matched to a gene: 15. The CDR3 runs to 17 residues. In germline, CDR1 is LNHDA, CDR2 SQIVND (reference sequence).

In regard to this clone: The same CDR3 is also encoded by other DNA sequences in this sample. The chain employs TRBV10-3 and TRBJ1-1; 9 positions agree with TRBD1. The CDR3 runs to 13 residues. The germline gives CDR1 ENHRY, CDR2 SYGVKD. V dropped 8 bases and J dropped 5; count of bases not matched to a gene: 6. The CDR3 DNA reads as TGTGCCATCTCGGACAGGGGAGAAACTGAAGCTTTCTTT. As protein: CAISDRGETEAFF.

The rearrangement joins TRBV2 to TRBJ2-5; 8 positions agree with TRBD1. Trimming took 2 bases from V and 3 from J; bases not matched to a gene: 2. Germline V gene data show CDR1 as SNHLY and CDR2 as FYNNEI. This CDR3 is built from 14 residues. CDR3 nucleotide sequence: TGTGCCAGCAGTGAACAGGGGGCGGAAGAGACCCAGTACTTC. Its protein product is CASSEQGAEETQYF. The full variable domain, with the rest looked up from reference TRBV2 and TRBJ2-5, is EPEVTQTPSHQVTQMGQEVILRCVPISNHLYFYWYRQILGQKVEFLVSFYNNEISEKSEIFDDQFSVERPDGSNFTLKIRSTKLEDSAMYFCASSEQGAEETQYFGPGTRLLVL.

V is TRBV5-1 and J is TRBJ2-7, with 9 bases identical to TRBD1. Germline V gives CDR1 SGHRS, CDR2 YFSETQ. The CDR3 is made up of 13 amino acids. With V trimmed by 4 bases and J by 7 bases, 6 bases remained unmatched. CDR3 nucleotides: TGCGCCAGCAGCATCACAGGGGGCCGGGAGCAGTACTTC. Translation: CASSITGGREQYF.

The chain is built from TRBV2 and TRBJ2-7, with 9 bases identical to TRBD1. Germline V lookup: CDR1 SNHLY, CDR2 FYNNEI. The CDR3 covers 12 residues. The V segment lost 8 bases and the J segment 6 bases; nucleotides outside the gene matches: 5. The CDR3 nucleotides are TGTGCCAGCGGGGGACAGGGCCTCGAGCAGTACTTC. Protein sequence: CASGGQGLEQYF.

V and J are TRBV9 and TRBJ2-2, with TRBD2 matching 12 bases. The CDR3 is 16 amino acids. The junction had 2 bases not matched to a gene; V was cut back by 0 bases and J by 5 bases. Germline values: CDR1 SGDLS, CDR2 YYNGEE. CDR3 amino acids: CASSVGLAGVTGELFF. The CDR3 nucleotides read TGTGCCAGCAGCGTAGGACTAGCGGGAGTAACCGGGGAGCTGTTTTTT.

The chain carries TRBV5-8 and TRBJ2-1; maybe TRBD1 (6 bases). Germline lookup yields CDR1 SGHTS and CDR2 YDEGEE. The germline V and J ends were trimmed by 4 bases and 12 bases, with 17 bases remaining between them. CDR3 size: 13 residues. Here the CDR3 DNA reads TGTGCCAGCAGCCCATACCAGGGGAAGGGGCAGTTCTTC. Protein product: CASSPYQGKGQFF.

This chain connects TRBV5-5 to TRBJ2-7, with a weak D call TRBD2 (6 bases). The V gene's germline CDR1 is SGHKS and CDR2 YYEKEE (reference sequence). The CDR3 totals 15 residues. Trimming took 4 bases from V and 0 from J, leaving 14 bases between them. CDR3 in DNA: TGTGCCAGCAGCCCACACGCGGGACTCTCCTACGAGCAGTACTTC. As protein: CASSPHAGLSYEQYF.

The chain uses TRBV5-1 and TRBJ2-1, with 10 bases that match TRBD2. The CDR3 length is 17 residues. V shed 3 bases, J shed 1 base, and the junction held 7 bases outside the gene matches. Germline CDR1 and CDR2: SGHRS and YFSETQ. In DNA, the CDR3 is TGCGCCAGCAGCTCCGCCCTGACTAGCGGGTCCTACAATGAGCAGTTCTTC. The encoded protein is CASSSALTSGSYNEQFF. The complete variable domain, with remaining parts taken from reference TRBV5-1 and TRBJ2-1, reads KAGVTQTPRYLIKTRGQQVTLSCSPISGHRSVSWYQQTPGQGLQFLFEYFSETQRNKGNFPGRFSGRQFSNSRSEMNVSTLELGDSALYLCASSSALTSGSYNEQFFGPGTRLTVL.

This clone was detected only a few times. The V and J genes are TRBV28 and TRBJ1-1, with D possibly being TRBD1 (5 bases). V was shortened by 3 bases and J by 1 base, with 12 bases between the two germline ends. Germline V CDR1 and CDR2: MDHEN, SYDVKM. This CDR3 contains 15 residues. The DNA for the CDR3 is TGTGCCAGCAGTTTGTGGGGCATGACGAACACTGAAGCTTTCTTT. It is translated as CASSLWGMTNTEAFF.

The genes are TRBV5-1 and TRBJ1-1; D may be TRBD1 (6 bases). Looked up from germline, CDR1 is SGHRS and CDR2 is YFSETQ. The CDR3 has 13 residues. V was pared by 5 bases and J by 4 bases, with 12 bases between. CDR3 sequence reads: CASRLNRVTEAFF. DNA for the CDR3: TGCGCCAGCAGGCTTAACAGGGTCACTGAAGCTTTCTTT.

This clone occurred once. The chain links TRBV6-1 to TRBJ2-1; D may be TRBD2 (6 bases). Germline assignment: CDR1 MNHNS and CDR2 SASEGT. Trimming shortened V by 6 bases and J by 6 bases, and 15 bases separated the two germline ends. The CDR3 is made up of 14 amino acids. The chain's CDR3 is CASRAGLHGNEQFF. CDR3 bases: TGTGCCAGCAGGGCGGGACTCCACGGCAATGAGCAGTTCTTC.

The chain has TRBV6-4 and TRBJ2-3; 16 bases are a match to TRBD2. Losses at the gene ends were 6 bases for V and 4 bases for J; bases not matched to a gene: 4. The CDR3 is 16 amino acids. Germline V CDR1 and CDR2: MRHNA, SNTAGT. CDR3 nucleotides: TGTGCCAGCAGCGGGACTAGCGGGAGGGGGCCAGATACGCAGTATTTT. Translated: CASSGTSGRGPDTQYF.

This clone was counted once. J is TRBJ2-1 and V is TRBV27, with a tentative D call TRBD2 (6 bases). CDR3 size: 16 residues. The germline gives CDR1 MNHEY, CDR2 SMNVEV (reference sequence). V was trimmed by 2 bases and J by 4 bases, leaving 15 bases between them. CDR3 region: CASSLGGLVYYNEQFF. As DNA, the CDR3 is TGTGCCAGCAGTTTAGGAGGGCTAGTGTATTACAATGAGCAGTTCTTC.

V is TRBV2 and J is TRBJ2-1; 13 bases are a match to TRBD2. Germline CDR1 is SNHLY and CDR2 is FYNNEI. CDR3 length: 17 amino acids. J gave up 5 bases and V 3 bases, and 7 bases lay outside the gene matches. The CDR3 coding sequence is TGTGCCAGCAGTGAGACTAGCGGGAGGTCGGGAGACAATGAGCAGTTCTTC. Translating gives CASSETSGRSGDNEQFF.

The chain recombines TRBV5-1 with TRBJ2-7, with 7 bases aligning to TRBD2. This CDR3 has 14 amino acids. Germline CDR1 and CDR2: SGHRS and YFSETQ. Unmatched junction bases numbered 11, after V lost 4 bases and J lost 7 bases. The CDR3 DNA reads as TGCGCCAGCAGCCCAAACACGGGGGGAATGGAGCAGTACTTC. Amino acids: CASSPNTGGMEQYF.

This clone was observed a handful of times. DNA of the CDR3: TGTGCCAGCAGTACAGAGTTTATCACTGAAGCTTTCTTT. This gives the protein CASSTEFITEAFF. This chain joins TRBV2 and TRBJ1-1; D unclear. The ends were cut back, 5 bases at V and 4 bases at J, with 11 bases in the middle. CDR3 size: 13 residues. The germline gives CDR1 SNHLY, CDR2 FYNNEI.

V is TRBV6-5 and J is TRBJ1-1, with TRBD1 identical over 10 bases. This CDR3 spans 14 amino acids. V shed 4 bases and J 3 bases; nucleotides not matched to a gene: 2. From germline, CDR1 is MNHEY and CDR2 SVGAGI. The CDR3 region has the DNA TGTGCCAGCAGTTTCGGACAGGGGGACACTGAAGCTTTCTTT. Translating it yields CASSFGQGDTEAFF.

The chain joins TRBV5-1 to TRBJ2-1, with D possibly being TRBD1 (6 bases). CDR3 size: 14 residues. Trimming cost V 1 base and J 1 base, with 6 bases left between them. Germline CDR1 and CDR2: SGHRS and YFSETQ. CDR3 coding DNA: TGCGCCAGCAGCTTGCAGGGGTCCTACAATGAGCAGTTCTTC. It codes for CASSLQGSYNEQFF.

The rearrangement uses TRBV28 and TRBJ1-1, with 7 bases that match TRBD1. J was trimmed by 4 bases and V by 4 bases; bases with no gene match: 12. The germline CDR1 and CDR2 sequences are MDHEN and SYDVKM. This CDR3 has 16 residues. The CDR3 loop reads CASSSPRTGESTEAFF. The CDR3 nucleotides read TGTGCCAGCAGTTCCCCCCGGACAGGCGAGTCCACTGAAGCTTTCTTT.

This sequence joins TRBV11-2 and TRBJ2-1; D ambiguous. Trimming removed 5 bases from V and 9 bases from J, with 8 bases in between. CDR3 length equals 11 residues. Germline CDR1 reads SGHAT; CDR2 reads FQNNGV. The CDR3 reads CASSPYGEQFF. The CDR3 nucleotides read TGTGCCAGCAGCCCCTACGGTGAGCAGTTCTTC.

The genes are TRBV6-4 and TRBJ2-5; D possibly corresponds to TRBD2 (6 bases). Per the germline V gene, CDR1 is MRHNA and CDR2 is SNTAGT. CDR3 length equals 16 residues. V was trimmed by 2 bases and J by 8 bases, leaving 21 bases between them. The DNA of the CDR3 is TGTGCCAGCAGTGACCCCACGGCACCTAGCGCCCGAACCCAGTACTTC. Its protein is CASSDPTAPSARTQYF.

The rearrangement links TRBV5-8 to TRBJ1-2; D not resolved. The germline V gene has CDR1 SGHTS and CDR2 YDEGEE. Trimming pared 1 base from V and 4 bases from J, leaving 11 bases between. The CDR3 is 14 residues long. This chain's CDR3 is CASSLKEGSYGYTF. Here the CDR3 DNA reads TGTGCCAGCAGCTTGAAGGAGGGATCCTATGGCTACACCTTC.

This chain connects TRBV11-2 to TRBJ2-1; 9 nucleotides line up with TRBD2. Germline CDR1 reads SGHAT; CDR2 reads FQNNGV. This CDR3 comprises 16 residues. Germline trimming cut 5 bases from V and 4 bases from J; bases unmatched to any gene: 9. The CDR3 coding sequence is TGTGCCAGCAGCACCAGCCGGACTAGCGCATACAATGAGCAGTTCTTC. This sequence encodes CASSTSRTSAYNEQFF.

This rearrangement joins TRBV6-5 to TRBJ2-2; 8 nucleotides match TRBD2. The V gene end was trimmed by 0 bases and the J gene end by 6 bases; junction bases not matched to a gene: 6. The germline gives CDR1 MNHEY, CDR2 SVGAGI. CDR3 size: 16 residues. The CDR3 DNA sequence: TGTGCCAGCAGTTACTCTGCCGGGAGGGCCGCCGGGGAGCTGTTTTTT. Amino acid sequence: CASSYSAGRAAGELFF.